A selection of T cell receptor beta chains follows, all from one sample in a study of blood T cell dynamics during melanoma immunotherapy. Assay: immunoSEQ multiplex PCR; the TCRdb copy retains only in-frame clones and omits some. The repertoire holds 15,000 to 20,000 clones, with around 93% as singletons. Here the sequenced sample was effector memory CD8+ T cells from blood, taken from a patient treated with checkpoint blockade. These receptors all stem from a human donor with melanoma. Both conserved end residues are part of each CDR3. Fields, in order: J gene, V gene, D gene, CDR3 length, clone size, CDR3 DNA, CDR3 protein. D genes are given only for firm matches. Not every row has a clone size; where given, it reads once, few, many or a size class.

j_call: TRBJ2-7
v_call: TRBV5-1
d_call: TRBD1
cdr3_length: 15
clone_size: once
cdr3_nt: TGCGCCAGCAGCTTGGCCAGGGGGCCGATATACGAGCAGTACTTC
cdr3_aa: CASSLARGPIYEQYF

j_call: TRBJ2-6
v_call: TRBV2
d_call: TRBD1
cdr3_length: 17
clone_size: NA
cdr3_nt: TGTGCCAGCAGTGCGGGGACAGGGGTAATCGGGGCCAACGTCCTGACTTTC
cdr3_aa: CASSAGTGVIGANVLTF

j_call: TRBJ1-5
v_call: TRBV15
d_call: TRBD1
cdr3_length: 15
clone_size: NA
cdr3_nt: TGTGCCACCAGCGACCCGGGACAGGGGACGCAGCCCCAGCATTTT
cdr3_aa: CATSDPGQGTQPQHF

j_call: TRBJ2-2
v_call: TRBV5-5
d_call: TRBD1
cdr3_length: 15
clone_size: NA
cdr3_nt: TGTGCCAGCAGCTTGGCCACAGGGGGAGCCGGGGAGCTGTTTTTT
cdr3_aa: CASSLATGGAGELFF

j_call: TRBJ2-7
v_call: TRBV7-9
d_call: TRBD2
cdr3_length: 13
clone_size: NA
cdr3_nt: TGTGCCAGCAGCTTGGAGACTAGCGATAAGCAGTACTTC
cdr3_aa: CASSLETSDKQYF

j_call: TRBJ2-7
v_call: TRBV9
d_call: TRBD2
cdr3_length: 15
clone_size: NA
cdr3_nt: TGTGCCAGCAGCGTAAATAGCGGGAGCTCCTACGAGCAGTACTTC
cdr3_aa: CASSVNSGSSYEQYF

j_call: TRBJ2-7
v_call: TRBV28
d_call: TRBD1
cdr3_length: 15
clone_size: NA
cdr3_nt: TGTGCCAGCAGAATCTGGACAGGGCCTTCCTACGAGCAGTACTTC
cdr3_aa: CASRIWTGPSYEQYF

j_call: TRBJ2-1
v_call: TRBV27
d_call: TRBD2
cdr3_length: 15
clone_size: NA
cdr3_nt: TGTGCCAGCAGCTTCGAAGCGGGAGGGTGGAATGAGCAGTTCTTC
cdr3_aa: CASSFEAGGWNEQFF

j_call: TRBJ2-6
v_call: TRBV5-6
d_call: NA
cdr3_length: 17
clone_size: NA
cdr3_nt: TGTGCCAGCAGCGTTGGAGGTCCGAACTCTGGGGCCAACGTCCTGACTTTC
cdr3_aa: CASSVGGPNSGANVLTF

j_call: TRBJ2-3
v_call: TRBV9
d_call: TRBD2
cdr3_length: 17
clone_size: NA
cdr3_nt: TGTGCCAGCAGCGGAAGGACTAGCGGGAGGGGCGGAGATACGCAGTATTTT
cdr3_aa: CASSGRTSGRGGDTQYF

j_call: TRBJ1-3
v_call: TRBV5-4
d_call: NA
cdr3_length: 14
clone_size: NA
cdr3_nt: TGTGCCAGCAGCCCGAGCGGCTCTGGAAACACCATATATTTT
cdr3_aa: CASSPSGSGNTIYF

j_call: TRBJ2-7
v_call: TRBV27
d_call: NA
cdr3_length: 14
clone_size: NA
cdr3_nt: TGTGCCAGCAGTTTATCGCCAGAGTCCTACGAGCAGTACTTC
cdr3_aa: CASSLSPESYEQYF

j_call: TRBJ1-5
v_call: TRBV28
d_call: TRBD1
cdr3_length: 13
clone_size: NA
cdr3_nt: TGTGCCAGCAGTTTTACAGGGGATCAGCCCCAGCATTTT
cdr3_aa: CASSFTGDQPQHF

j_call: TRBJ1-6
v_call: TRBV6-1
d_call: NA
cdr3_length: 15
clone_size: NA
cdr3_nt: TGTGCCAGCAGTGAAGAGAACACCCCCTGGCCACCCCTCCACTTT
cdr3_aa: CASSEENTPWPPLHF

j_call: TRBJ2-1
v_call: TRBV7-9
d_call: TRBD2
cdr3_length: 17
clone_size: NA
cdr3_nt: TGTGCCAGCAGCTTAGGCCGGGAGCGGGGCTCCTACAATGAGCAGTTCTTC
cdr3_aa: CASSLGRERGSYNEQFF

j_call: TRBJ2-6
v_call: TRBV28
d_call: NA
cdr3_length: 17
clone_size: NA
cdr3_nt: TGTGCCAGCAGCTTTAGGCGGTTAGGGGCTTGGGGCAACGTCCTGACTTTC
cdr3_aa: CASSFRRLGAWGNVLTF

j_call: TRBJ2-7
v_call: TRBV25-1
d_call: TRBD1
cdr3_length: 14
clone_size: NA
cdr3_nt: TGTGCCAGCAGTGATCGGGACAGAACCTACGAGCAGTACTTC
cdr3_aa: CASSDRDRTYEQYF

j_call: TRBJ2-1
v_call: TRBV7-9
d_call: TRBD1
cdr3_length: 15
clone_size: NA
cdr3_nt: TGTGCCAGCAGCTCCGGGACAGGTTTGGACAATGAGCAGTTCTTC
cdr3_aa: CASSSGTGLDNEQFF

j_call: TRBJ2-7
v_call: TRBV7-9
d_call: NA
cdr3_length: 15
clone_size: NA
cdr3_nt: TGTGCCAGCAGCTTAGCGAGAGGGGTAAGGACCGAGCAGTACTTC
cdr3_aa: CASSLARGVRTEQYF

j_call: TRBJ2-1
v_call: TRBV9
d_call: NA
cdr3_length: 16
clone_size: once
cdr3_nt: TGTGCCAGCAGCGGATCAGTTCGAAGCTCCTACAATGAGCAGTTCTTC
cdr3_aa: CASSGSVRSSYNEQFF

j_call: TRBJ2-3
v_call: TRBV10-3
d_call: NA
cdr3_length: 13
clone_size: NA
cdr3_nt: TGTGCCATCAGGGACGTAAGCATAGATACGCAGTATTTT
cdr3_aa: CAIRDVSIDTQYF